This entry lists 3 T cell receptor beta chains sequenced from one sample in a study of T-cell reconstitution after alpha-beta-depleted transplantation in children. TCRbeta library preparation incorporated unique molecular identifiers. TCRdb reprocessed the PCR reads via MiXCR and lists one record per CDR3 protein. This table holds about a million distinct CDR3 sequences, about 29% found once. The sequenced sample was PBMCs, mostly from graft donor cells, obtained 360 days after TCRalphabeta/CD19-depleted stem cell transplant. Every receptor here comes from a boy under three years old who had a stem cell transplant for SCID, so the T cells may come from the graft donor.

This chain joins TRBV9 and TRBJ2-5, with D perhaps TRBD1 (5 bases). The CDR3 extends over 15 amino acids. CDR1 and CDR2 (germline): SGDLS, YYNGEE. V was cut by 0 bases and J by 2 bases, with 11 bases left in between. The CDR3 nucleotides read TGTGCCAGCAGCGTAGCTCCAGGGCCTCAAGAGACCCAGTACTTC. Its protein product is CASSVAPGPQETQYF.

The chain links TRBV12-3 or TRBV12-4 to TRBJ2-4; weak D call: TRBD1 (6 bases). The CDR3 has 15 residues. V was trimmed by 5 bases and J by 7 bases, leaving 18 bases between them. The CDR3 coding sequence is TGTGCCAGCAGTCCACTAGGGGGTAACGCGAACATTCAGTACTTC. This translates into CASSPLGGNANIQYF.

V is TRBV19 and J is TRBJ1-6; D unclear. Germline lookup yields CDR1 LNHDA and CDR2 SQIVND (reference sequence). Trimming shortened V by 9 bases and J by 0 bases, and 21 bases separated the two germline ends. This CDR3 spans 18 amino acids. CDR3 sequence: CASPPATYTSSYNSPLHF. The CDR3 region has the DNA TGTGCCAGCCCCCCGGCTACGTATACAAGCTCCTATAATTCACCCCTCCACTTT.